In its sample, the clone carrying this T cell receptor (beta chain) was seen many times. TCRdb recomputed calls from the 5' RACE reads with MiXCR, one row per CDR3 protein. The repertoire holds fewer than 350,000 distinct CDR3 sequences, with 18% as singletons. This entry belongs to a study of T-cell memory formation after mild COVID-19. The CDR3 loop spans 18 amino acids. The V and J ends lost 4 bases and 0 bases, in that order; junction bases with no gene match: 12. The TCR was taken from a man younger than 35 who had mild COVID-19 (a few samples of this study predate the infection). Cell type and time point are not known. Sequencing was carried out using PBMCs or a T cell subset sorted from them (not recorded which). The J gene is TRBJ2-7, the V gene TRBV12-3 or TRBV12-4, with TRBD1 matching 10 bases. CDR3 sequence (DNA): TGTGCCAGCAGTTCCGACTGGACAGGGGGTATCACCTCCTACGAGCAGTACTTC. Its protein is CASSSDWTGGITSYEQYF.